A single sample gave rise to the 4 T cell receptor beta chains below, sequenced in a study of blood T cell repertoires in COVID-19. Method: immunoSEQ multiplex PCR; TCRdb's copy keeps in-frame clones and lacks some. This table holds around 430,000 clones, roughly 89% found once. The sequencing sample was made of PBMCs or T cells enriched from blood (not recorded which). These TCRs come from a woman between 50 and 59 years old who had recovered from COVID-19.

The chain employs TRBV2 and TRBJ2-3; 10 bases are a match to TRBD2. Trimming removed 4 bases from V and 1 base from J; junction bases left unmatched: 8. Germline CDR1 reads SNHLY; CDR2 reads FYNNEI. The CDR3 sequence is 17 residues long. As DNA, the CDR3 is TGTGCCAGCAGTGCATTTACTAGCGGGACTGGCACAGATACGCAGTATTTT. Protein product: CASSAFTSGTGTDTQYF.

V gene TRBV12-3 or TRBV12-4 combines with J gene TRBJ1-1; D unclear. Deletions cut 3 bases from V and 4 bases from J, with 9 bases between. The CDR3 contains 13 residues. CDR3 amino acids: CASSLMTSTEAFF. The CDR3 region has the DNA TGTGCCAGCAGTTTGATGACAAGCACTGAAGCTTTCTTT.

The chain employs TRBV12-3 or TRBV12-4 and TRBJ1-2, with 8 nucleotides matching TRBD1. Unmatched junction bases numbered 3, after V lost 5 bases and J lost 4 bases. The CDR3 length is 13 residues. The CDR3 DNA reads TGTGCCAGCAGTACCGGACAGGGCTATGGCTACACCTTC. Its protein product is CASSTGQGYGYTF.

The gene calls are TRBV10-3 and TRBJ1-2; unclear D gene. The V and J ends lost 6 bases and 3 bases respectively, with 5 bases between them. The CDR3 is 11 residues long. Per germline, CDR1 ENHRY and CDR2 SYGVKD. DNA for the CDR3: TGTGCCATCAGCTCAGACTATGGCTACACCTTC. This translates into CAISSDYGYTF.